What follows are 17 T cell receptor beta chains derived from one specimen sequenced in a study of T-cell reconstitution after alpha-beta-depleted transplantation in children. Construction of the TCRbeta library involved unique molecular identifiers. TCRdb independently ran MiXCR on the PCR reads; one entry per CDR3 protein. Of fewer than 700,000 distinct CDR3 sequences in the sample, 13% were seen once. The sample consisted of PBMCs, mostly from graft donor cells, taken 360 days after TCRalphabeta/CD19-depleted stem cell transplant. These receptors originate from a male patient between 5 and 17 years old who had a stem cell transplant for acute myeloid leukemia, so the T cells may come from the graft donor.

V and J are TRBV18 and TRBJ2-7, with TRBD1 matching over 11 bases. V shed 0 bases, J shed 11 bases, and the junction held 9 bases outside the gene matches. CDR1 is KGHSH, CDR2 LQKENI, per germline. There are 15 residues in the CDR3. The CDR3 sequence: CASSPPWDRGFPEYF. CDR3 bases: TGTGCCAGCTCACCACCGTGGGACAGGGGGTTCCCAGAGTACTTC. Full variable domain (rest looked up from reference TRBV18 and TRBJ2-7): NAGVMQNPRHLVRRRGQEARLRCSPMKGHSHVYWYRQLPEEGLKFMVYLQKENIIDESGMPKERFSAEFPKEGPSILRIQQVVRGDSAAYFCASSPPWDRGFPEYFGPGTRLTVT.

This clonotype was observed a handful of times. The V and J genes are TRBV20-1 and TRBJ1-6, with 7 bases lining up with TRBD1. With V trimmed by 6 bases and J by 0 bases, 8 bases remained unmatched. This CDR3 has 16 residues. Germline values: CDR1 DFQATT, CDR2 SNEGSKA (reference sequence). The CDR3 bases are TGCAGTGCCCACCCGACAGGGAGCTCCTATAATTCACCCCTCCACTTT. This translates into CSAHPTGSSYNSPLHF.

The chain is built from TRBV5-1 and TRBJ2-7; D is uncertain. The CDR3 runs to 15 residues. The germline V and J ends were trimmed by 0 bases and 2 bases, with 12 bases remaining between them. The germline CDR1 and CDR2 sequences are SGHRS and YFSETQ. The DNA of the CDR3 is TGCGCCAGCAGCTTGGGATCCAGCAGGACCTACGAGCAGTACTTC. This translates into CASSLGSSRTYEQYF.

The chain carries TRBV15 and TRBJ2-7; D perhaps matches TRBD2 (5 bases). V was clipped by 3 bases and J by 1 base, with 7 bases between them. Germline loops: CDR1 LNHNV, CDR2 YYDKDF (reference sequence). The CDR3 extends over 13 amino acids. This CDR3 reads CATSRRGSYEQYF. CDR3 bases: TGTGCCACCAGCAGGCGAGGGTCCTACGAGCAGTACTTC.

The J gene is TRBJ2-1, the V gene TRBV6-5; possibly TRBD1 for D (6 bases). V lost 2 bases and J lost 9, with 14 bases in between. Germline-derived CDR1 and CDR2 are MNHEY and SVGAGI. CDR3 length: 14 residues. CDR3 nucleotide sequence: TGTGCCAGCAGTTACGCAACAGGGTTGGGTGAGCAGTTCTTC. This encodes CASSYATGLGEQFF.

The CDR3 DNA reads as TGTGCCAGCAACCCAACAGGACGGACGACTAGCGGGAGCGGGAGATCAGATACGCAGTATTTT. Amino acids: CASNPTGRTTSGSGRSDTQYF. The rearrangement links TRBV28 to TRBJ2-3, with 12 bases lining up with TRBD2. CDR1 is MDHEN and CDR2 is SYDVKM in the germline V gene. Trimming took 7 bases from V and 4 from J; bases not matched to a gene: 24. The CDR3 has 21 residues.

In this sample, this clonotype turned up many times. The chain combines TRBV12-3 or TRBV12-4 with TRBJ2-7; D possibly corresponds to TRBD2 (6 bases). The CDR3 consists of 14 residues. Trimming took 8 bases from V and 3 from J, leaving 17 bases between them. The CDR3 loop is CASATGGLNYEQYF. CDR3 nucleotide sequence: TGTGCCAGCGCGACTGGGGGACTGAACTACGAGCAGTACTTC.

This clonotype was picked up many times. V and J are TRBV25-1 and TRBJ2-5; 7 bases fit TRBD1. CDR3 length: 13 amino acids. Germline V lookup: CDR1 MGHDK, CDR2 SYGVNS. V was clipped by 2 bases and J by 5 bases; unmatched bases: 2. The CDR3 region has the DNA TGTGCCAGCAGTGAACGCAGGGGGGAGACCCAGTACTTC. The encoded protein is CASSERRGETQYF.

This clonotype was observed many times. The chain is built from TRBV5-1 and TRBJ2-1; 7 nucleotides align to TRBD1. The V segment lost 7 bases and the J segment 3 bases; nucleotides outside the gene matches: 1. The length of the CDR3 is 12 residues. CDR1 is SGHRS and CDR2 is YFSETQ in the germline V gene. CDR3 nucleotide sequence: TGCGCCAGCGGGGACAGCTACAATGAGCAGTTCTTC. It encodes CASGDSYNEQFF.

The chain is built from TRBV20-1 and TRBJ1-1; D is perhaps TRBD1 (6 bases). Germline V gives CDR1 DFQATT, CDR2 SNEGSKA (reference sequence). This CDR3 spans 12 amino acids. The DNA for the CDR3 is TGCAGGAGGGGGAGCTTGAACACTGAAGCTTTCTTT. Its protein product is CRRGSLNTEAFF.

This clonotype has just a few counts. The J gene is TRBJ2-1, the V gene TRBV13, with a tentative D call TRBD1 (6 bases). Trimming took off 0 bases at V and 8 bases at J, with 14 bases between the two ends. This CDR3 has 15 residues. Per germline, CDR1 PRHDT and CDR2 FYEKMQ (reference sequence). Written as DNA, the CDR3 is TGTGCCAGCAGCTTAGGGACAGGCCGGTGGGATGAGCAGTTCTTC. Its translation is CASSLGTGRWDEQFF. Full variable domain (remainder filled in from reference TRBV13 and TRBJ2-1): AAGVIQSPRHLIKEKRETATLKCYPIPRHDTVYWYQQGPGQDPQFLISFYEKMQSDKGSIPDRFSAQQFSDYHSELNMSSLELGDSALYFCASSLGTGRWDEQFFGPGTRLTVL.

This clonotype was found many times. One end of the junction fails to match germline, which may point to a read error. The chain recombines TRBV4-2 with TRBJ1-2; TRBD1 is a possible D gene (6 bases). From germline, CDR1 is LGHNA and CDR2 YNFKEQ. The CDR3 length is 15 residues. Here the CDR3 reads CASSQEVGATDPFSF. The CDR3 nucleotides are TGTGCCAGCAGCCAAGAAGTGGGGGCGACGGATCCGTTTTCCTTC.

The chain recombines TRBV9 with TRBJ2-1, with TRBD2 matching over 8 bases. CDR3 length: 15 amino acids. Germline CDR1 SGDLS, CDR2 YYNGEE. V was clipped by 4 bases and J by 2 bases; unmatched bases: 5. This CDR3 is CASSLAGLTYNEQFF. In DNA form, the CDR3 reads TGTGCCAGCAGCTTAGCGGGGCTAACCTACAATGAGCAGTTCTTC.

The chain's CDR3 is CSARGGRQGKADTQYF. As DNA, the CDR3 is TGCAGTGCTAGAGGAGGACGACAGGGAAAGGCAGATACGCAGTATTTT. The chain carries TRBV20-1 and TRBJ2-3, with TRBD1 matching over 7 bases. The CDR3 is 16 amino acids. V lost 1 base and J lost 4; bases outside the gene matches: 11. Germline V CDR1 and CDR2: DFQATT, SNEGSKA (reference sequence).

V usage is TRBV19 and J usage is TRBJ2-6; D unclear. Trimming cost V 6 bases and J 5 bases, with 14 bases left between them. This CDR3 is 15 amino acids long. Germline V gives CDR1 LNHDA, CDR2 SQIVND (reference sequence). The CDR3 here is CASREHVPRANVLTF. DNA of the CDR3: TGTGCCAGTAGAGAACATGTTCCCAGGGCCAACGTCCTGACTTTC. The full variable domain, its missing parts supplied by reference TRBV19 and TRBJ2-6, is DGGITQSPKYLFRKEGQNVTLSCEQNLNHDAMYWYRQDPGQGLRLIYYSQIVNDFQKGDIAEGYSVSREKKESFPLTVTSAQKNPTAFYLCASREHVPRANVLTFGAGSRLTVL.

This clonotype was counted between two and nine times. CDR3 sequence reads: CASSRGTGGFGTEAFF. In DNA form, the CDR3 reads TGTGCCAGCAGCCGCGGGACAGGGGGCTTTGGCACTGAAGCTTTCTTT. This chain links TRBV12-3 or TRBV12-4 with TRBJ1-1; TRBD1 agrees at 12 bases. CDR3 length equals 16 residues. V shed 6 bases and J 4 bases; nucleotides not matched to a gene: 9.

Only a few counts were recorded for this clonotype. This chain connects TRBV5-1 to TRBJ2-7; the match to TRBD2 covers 7 bases. There are 15 residues in the CDR3. CDR1 and CDR2 from the germline V gene are SGHRS and YFSETQ. Unmatched junction bases numbered 6, after V lost 0 bases and J lost 3 bases. For the CDR3, the DNA is TGCGCCAGCAGCTTGGTGGCGGGAGCTCGCTACGAGCAGTACTTC. Translating gives CASSLVAGARYEQYF.